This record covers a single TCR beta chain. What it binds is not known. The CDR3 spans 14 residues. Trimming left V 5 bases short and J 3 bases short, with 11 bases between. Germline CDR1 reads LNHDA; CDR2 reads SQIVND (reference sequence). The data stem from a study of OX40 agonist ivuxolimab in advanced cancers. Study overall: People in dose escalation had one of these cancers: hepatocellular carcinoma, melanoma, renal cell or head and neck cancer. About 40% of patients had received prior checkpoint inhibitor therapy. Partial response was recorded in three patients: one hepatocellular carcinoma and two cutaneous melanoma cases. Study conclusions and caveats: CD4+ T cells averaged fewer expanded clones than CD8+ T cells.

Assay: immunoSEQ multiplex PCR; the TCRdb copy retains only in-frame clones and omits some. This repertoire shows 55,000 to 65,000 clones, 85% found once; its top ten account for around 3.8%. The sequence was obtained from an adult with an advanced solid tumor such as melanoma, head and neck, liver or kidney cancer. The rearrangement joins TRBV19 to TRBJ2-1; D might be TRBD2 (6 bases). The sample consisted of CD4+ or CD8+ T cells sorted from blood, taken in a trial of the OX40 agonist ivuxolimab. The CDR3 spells CASSWRGDYNEQFF. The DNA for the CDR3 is TGTGCCAGTAGTTGGAGGGGCGACTACAATGAGCAGTTCTTC.